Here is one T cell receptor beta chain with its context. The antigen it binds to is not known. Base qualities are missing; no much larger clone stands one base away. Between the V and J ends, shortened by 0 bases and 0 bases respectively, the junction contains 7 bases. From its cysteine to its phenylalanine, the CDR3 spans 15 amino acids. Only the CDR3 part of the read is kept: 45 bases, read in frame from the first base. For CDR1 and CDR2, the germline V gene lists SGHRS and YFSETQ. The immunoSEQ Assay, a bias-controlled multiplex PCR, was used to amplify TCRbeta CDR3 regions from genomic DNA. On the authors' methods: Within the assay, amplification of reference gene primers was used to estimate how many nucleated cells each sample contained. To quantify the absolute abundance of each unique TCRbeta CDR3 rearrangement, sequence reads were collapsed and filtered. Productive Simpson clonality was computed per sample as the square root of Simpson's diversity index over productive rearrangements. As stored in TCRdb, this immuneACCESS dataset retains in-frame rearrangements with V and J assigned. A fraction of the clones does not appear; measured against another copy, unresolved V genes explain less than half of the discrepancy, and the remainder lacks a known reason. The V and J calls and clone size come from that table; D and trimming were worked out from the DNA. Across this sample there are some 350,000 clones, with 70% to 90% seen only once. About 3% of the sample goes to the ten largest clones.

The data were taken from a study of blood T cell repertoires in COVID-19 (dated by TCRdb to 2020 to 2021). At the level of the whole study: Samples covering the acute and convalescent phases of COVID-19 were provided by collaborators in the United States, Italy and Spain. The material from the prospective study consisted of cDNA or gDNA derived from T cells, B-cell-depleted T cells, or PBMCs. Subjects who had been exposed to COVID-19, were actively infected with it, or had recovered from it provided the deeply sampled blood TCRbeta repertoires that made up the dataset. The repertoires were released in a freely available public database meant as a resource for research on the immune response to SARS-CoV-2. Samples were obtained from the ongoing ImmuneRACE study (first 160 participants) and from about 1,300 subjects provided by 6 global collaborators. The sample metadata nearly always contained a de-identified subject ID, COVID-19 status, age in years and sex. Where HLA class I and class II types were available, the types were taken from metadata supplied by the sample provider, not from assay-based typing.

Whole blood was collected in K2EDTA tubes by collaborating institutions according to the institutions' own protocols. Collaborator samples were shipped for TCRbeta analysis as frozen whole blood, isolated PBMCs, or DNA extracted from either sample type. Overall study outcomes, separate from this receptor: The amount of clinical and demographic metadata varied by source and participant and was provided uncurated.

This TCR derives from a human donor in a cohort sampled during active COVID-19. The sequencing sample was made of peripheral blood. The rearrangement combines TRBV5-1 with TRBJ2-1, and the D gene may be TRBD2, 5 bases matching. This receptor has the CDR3 CASSLDSDSYNEQFF. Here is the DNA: TGCGCCAGCAGCTTGGATAGCGACTCCTACAATGAGCAGTTCTTC.